The 10 T cell receptor beta chains below were found in one sample sequenced in a study of blood T cell repertoires in COVID-19. Data came from immunoSEQ multiplex PCR; TCRdb stores just in-frame clones and leaves some out. In the table there are a few hundred thousand clones, more than 70% of which are singletons. Sequencing was carried out using peripheral blood. The origin of the receptors is a woman aged 18-29 years with acute or convalescent COVID-19.

This sequence joins TRBV24-1 and TRBJ1-6, with 12 bases aligning to TRBD1. Germline assignment: CDR1 KGHDR and CDR2 SFDVKD. CDR3 size: 18 residues. V dropped 6 bases and J dropped 8; count of bases not matched to a gene: 13. The CDR3 DNA reads TGTGCCACCAGTCATTGGGGGACAGGGGGCCTCCCCGATTCACCCCTCCACTTT. Residues: CATSHWGTGGLPDSPLHF.

This chain connects TRBV27 to TRBJ1-5; no firm D call. CDR3 length equals 17 residues. Between the trimmed V and J ends, which lost 5 bases and 3 bases, there was a span of 20 bases. Germline V gene lookup returns CDR1 MNHEY and CDR2 SMNVEV (reference sequence). CDR3 amino acids: CASSKVMSSVDNQPQHF. CDR3 DNA sequence: TGTGCCAGCAGTAAAGTGATGAGCAGCGTCGACAATCAGCCCCAGCATTTT.

Here the CDR3 DNA reads TGTGCCAGCAGTTACTCGTTCTATAACGGTGGAAACACCATATATTTT. As protein: CASSYSFYNGGNTIYF. The J gene is TRBJ1-3, the V gene TRBV6-5; unclear D gene. This CDR3 contains 16 residues. Germline V gives CDR1 MNHEY, CDR2 SVGAGI. V lost 0 bases and J lost 3, with 12 bases in between.

The chain combines TRBV5-1 with TRBJ2-1; TRBD2 agrees at 8 bases. The germline gives CDR1 SGHRS, CDR2 YFSETQ. The V segment lost 4 bases and the J segment 1 base; nucleotides outside the gene matches: 4. The CDR3 extends over 15 amino acids. This CDR3 is CASSTGGFSYNEQFF. CDR3 sequence (DNA): TGCGCCAGCAGCACGGGGGGGTTTTCCTACAATGAGCAGTTCTTC.

This clone was seen a handful of times. The gene calls are TRBV6-5 and TRBJ1-2, with TRBD1 identical over 9 bases. CDR1 is MNHEY and CDR2 is SVGAGI in the germline V gene. This CDR3 has 14 amino acids. Unmatched junction bases numbered 10, after V lost 6 bases and J lost 8 bases. CDR3 DNA: TGTGCCAGCAGCACCGGGACAGGGTTTAAGGGCTACACCTTC. It specifies CASSTGTGFKGYTF.

This chain uses TRBV29-1 with TRBJ2-7; D possibly corresponds to TRBD1 (5 bases). CDR1 and CDR2 (germline): SQVTM, ANQGSEA. Between the trimmed V and J ends, which lost 2 bases and 2 bases, there was a span of 13 bases. CDR3 length equals 14 residues. The CDR3 reads CSVEPPGMPYEQYF. The CDR3 nucleotides are TGCAGCGTTGAACCCCCAGGGATGCCCTACGAGCAGTACTTC.

The chain is built from TRBV28 and TRBJ1-2; D might be TRBD1 (6 bases). Germline lookup yields CDR1 MDHEN and CDR2 SYDVKM. Trimming removed 6 bases at V and 4 bases at J, with 18 bases between. CDR3 size: 15 residues. As DNA, the CDR3 is TGTGCCAGCAGACCTAGAGACAGGTTCTTCTATGGCTACACCTTC. It is translated as CASRPRDRFFYGYTF.

DNA of the CDR3: TGTGCCAGCAGCATCCGGAGGTCGACGGCGAACACTGAAGCTTTCTTT. It translates to CASSIRRSTANTEAFF. The genes are TRBV3-1 (or the pseudogene TRBV3-2) and TRBJ1-1; D is unresolved. CDR3 length equals 16 residues. V dropped 5 bases and J dropped 1 base, with 17 bases sitting between them. Germline values: CDR1 LGHDT, CDR2 YNNKEL (reference sequence).

This chain joins TRBV7-2 and TRBJ2-4; maybe TRBD2 (5 bases). CDR3 length: 16 residues. Germline V gene data show CDR1 as SGHTA and CDR2 as FQGNSA. V was pared by 6 bases and J by 0 bases, with 15 bases between. This CDR3 is CASRLDNLIAKNIQYF. The CDR3 coding sequence is TGTGCCAGCAGACTAGACAACCTCATAGCCAAAAACATTCAGTACTTC.

This clone appeared many times. This chain joins TRBV19 and TRBJ2-7, with TRBD2 matching 7 bases. Germline assignment: CDR1 LNHDA and CDR2 SQIVND (reference sequence). CDR3 length equals 15 residues. Trimming cost V 6 bases and J 2 bases; bases outside gene matches: 10. The CDR3: CASSPTLAEAYEQYF. The CDR3 region has the DNA TGTGCCAGTAGCCCAACCCTAGCGGAAGCCTACGAGCAGTACTTC. Filled out from reference TRBV19 and TRBJ2-7, the complete variable domain reads DGGITQSPKYLFRKEGQNVTLSCEQNLNHDAMYWYRQDPGQGLRLIYYSQIVNDFQKGDIAEGYSVSREKKESFPLTVTSAQKNPTAFYLCASSPTLAEAYEQYFGPGTRLTVT.